This T cell receptor (beta chain) was sequenced in a study of T cell repertoires in cytomegalovirus infection. CDR3 length: 16 amino acids. V dropped 1 base and J dropped 8; count of bases not matched to a gene: 9. CDR1 and CDR2 from the germline V gene are MGHRA and YSYEKL. Via MiXCR, TCRdb re-called the reads, giving one row per CDR3 protein. Here the sample spans 80,000 to 95,000 distinct CDR3 sequences, about 29% being singletons. This clonotype was detected a few times. The antigen remains undetermined. The clonotype comes from a human donor in good health (CMV status not recorded). Some clones in this sample may be carry-over from other donors' samples. V gene TRBV4-1 combines with J gene TRBJ1-4, with TRBD1 matching 8 bases. Sample: CD8+ T cells from cultured PBMCs, taken from culture after CMV antigen stimulation. DNA of the CDR3: TGCGCCAGCAGCCAAGCCACAGGGGGGGCTGGGGAAAAACTGTTTTTT. The encoded protein is CASSQATGGAGEKLFF.